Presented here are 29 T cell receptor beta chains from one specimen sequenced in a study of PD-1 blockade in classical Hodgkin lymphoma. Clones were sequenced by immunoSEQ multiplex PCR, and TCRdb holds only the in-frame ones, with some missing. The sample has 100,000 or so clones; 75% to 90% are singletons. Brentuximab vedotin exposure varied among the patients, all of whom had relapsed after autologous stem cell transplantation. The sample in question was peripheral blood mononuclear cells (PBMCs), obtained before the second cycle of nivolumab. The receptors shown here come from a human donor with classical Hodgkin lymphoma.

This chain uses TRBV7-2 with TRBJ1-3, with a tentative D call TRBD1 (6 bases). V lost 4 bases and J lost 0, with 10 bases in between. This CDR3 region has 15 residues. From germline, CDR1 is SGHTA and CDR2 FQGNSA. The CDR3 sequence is CASSSRDNSGNTIYF. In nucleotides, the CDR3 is TGTGCCAGCAGCTCCCGGGACAACTCTGGAAACACCATATATTTT.

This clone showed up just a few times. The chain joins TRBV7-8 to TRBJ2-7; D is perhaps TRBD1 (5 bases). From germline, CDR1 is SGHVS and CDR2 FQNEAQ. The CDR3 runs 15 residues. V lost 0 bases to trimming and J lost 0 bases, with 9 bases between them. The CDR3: CASSLAQGPSYEQYF. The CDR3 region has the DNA TGTGCCAGCAGCTTAGCCCAGGGCCCCTCCTACGAGCAGTACTTC.

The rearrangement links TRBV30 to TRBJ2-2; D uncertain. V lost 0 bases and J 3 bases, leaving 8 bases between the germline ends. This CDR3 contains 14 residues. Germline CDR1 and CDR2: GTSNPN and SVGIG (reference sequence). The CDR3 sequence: CAWSVLLDTGELFF. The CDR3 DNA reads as TGTGCCTGGAGTGTTTTGCTGGACACCGGGGAGCTGTTTTTT. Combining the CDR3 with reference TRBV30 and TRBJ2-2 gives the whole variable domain SQTIHQWPATLVQPVGSPLSLECTVEGTSNPNLYWYRQAAGRGLQLLFYSVGIGQISSEVPQNLSASRPQDRQFILSSKKLLLSDSGFYLCAWSVLLDTGELFFGEGSRLTVL.

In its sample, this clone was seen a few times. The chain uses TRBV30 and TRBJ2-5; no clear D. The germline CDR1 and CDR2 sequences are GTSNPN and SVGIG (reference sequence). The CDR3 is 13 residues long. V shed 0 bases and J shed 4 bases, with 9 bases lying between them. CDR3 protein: CAWSVMWGETQYF. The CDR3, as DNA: TGTGCCTGGAGTGTCATGTGGGGAGAGACCCAGTACTTC. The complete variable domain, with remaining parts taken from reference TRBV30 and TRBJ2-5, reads SQTIHQWPATLVQPVGSPLSLECTVEGTSNPNLYWYRQAAGRGLQLLFYSVGIGQISSEVPQNLSASRPQDRQFILSSKKLLLSDSGFYLCAWSVMWGETQYFGPGTRLLVL.

The CDR3 region is CASRRTGDSYNSPLHF. The CDR3 DNA sequence: TGCGCCAGCAGGCGGACAGGGGATTCCTATAATTCACCCCTCCACTTT. The chain links TRBV5-1 to TRBJ1-6; 9 nucleotides match TRBD1. Looked up from germline, CDR1 is SGHRS and CDR2 is YFSETQ. This CDR3 has 16 amino acids. The V gene end was trimmed by 5 bases and the J gene end by 1 base; junction bases not matched to a gene: 4.

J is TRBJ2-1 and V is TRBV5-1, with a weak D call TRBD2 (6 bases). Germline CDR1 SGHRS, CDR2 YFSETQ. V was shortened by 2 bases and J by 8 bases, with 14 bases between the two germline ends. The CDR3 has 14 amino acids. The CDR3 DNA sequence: TGCGCCAGCAGCTTAAACAGGCGGGGCTATGAGCAGTTCTTC. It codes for CASSLNRRGYEQFF.

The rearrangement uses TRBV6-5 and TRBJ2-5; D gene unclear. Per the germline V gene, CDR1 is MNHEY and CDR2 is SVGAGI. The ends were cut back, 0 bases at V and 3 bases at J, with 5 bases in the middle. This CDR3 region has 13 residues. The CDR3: CASSYSGKETQYF. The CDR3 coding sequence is TGTGCCAGCAGTTACTCGGGTAAAGAGACCCAGTACTTC.

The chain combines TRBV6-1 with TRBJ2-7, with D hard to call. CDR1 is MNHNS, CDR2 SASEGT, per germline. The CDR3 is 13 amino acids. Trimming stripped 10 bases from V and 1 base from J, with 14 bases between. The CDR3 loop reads CATRMGGSYEQYF. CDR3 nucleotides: TGTGCCACCCGAATGGGCGGTTCCTACGAGCAGTACTTC.

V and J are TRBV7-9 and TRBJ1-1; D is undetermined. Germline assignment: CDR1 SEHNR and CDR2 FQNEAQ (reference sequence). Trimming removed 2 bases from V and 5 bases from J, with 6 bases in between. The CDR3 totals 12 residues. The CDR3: CASSLSVTEAFF. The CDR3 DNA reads TGTGCCAGCAGCTTATCAGTAACTGAAGCTTTCTTT.

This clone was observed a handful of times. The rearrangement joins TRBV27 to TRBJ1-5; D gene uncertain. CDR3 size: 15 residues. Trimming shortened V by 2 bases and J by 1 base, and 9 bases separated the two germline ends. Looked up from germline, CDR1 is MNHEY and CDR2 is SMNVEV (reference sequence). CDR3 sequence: CASSLQGQSNQPQHF. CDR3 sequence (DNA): TGTGCCAGCAGTTTACAAGGTCAGAGCAATCAGCCCCAGCATTTT.

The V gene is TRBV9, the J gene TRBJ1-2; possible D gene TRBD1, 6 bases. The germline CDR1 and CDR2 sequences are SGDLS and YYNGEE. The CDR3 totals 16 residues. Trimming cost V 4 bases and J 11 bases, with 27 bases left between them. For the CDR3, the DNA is TGTGCCAGCAGCCCCTCGCCGGGACAAGCCTCTATCAGGTACACCTTC. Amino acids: CASSPSPGQASIRYTF.

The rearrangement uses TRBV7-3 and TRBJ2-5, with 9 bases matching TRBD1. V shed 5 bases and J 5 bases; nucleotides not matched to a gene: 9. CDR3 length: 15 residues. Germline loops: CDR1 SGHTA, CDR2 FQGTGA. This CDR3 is CASSPPGTGFETQYF. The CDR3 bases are TGTGCCAGCAGCCCCCCCGGGACAGGGTTTGAGACCCAGTACTTC.

CDR3 DNA sequence: TGCGCCAGCAGCCAAGGGTCCCCCCCTGTCTCCGAGCAGTACTTC. Translation gives CASSQGSPPVSEQYF. The V gene is TRBV4-1, the J gene TRBJ2-7, with D uncertain. The CDR3 totals 15 residues. Germline CDR1 reads MGHRA; CDR2 reads YSYEKL. The V end was cut by 1 base, the J end by 6 bases, with 16 bases between.

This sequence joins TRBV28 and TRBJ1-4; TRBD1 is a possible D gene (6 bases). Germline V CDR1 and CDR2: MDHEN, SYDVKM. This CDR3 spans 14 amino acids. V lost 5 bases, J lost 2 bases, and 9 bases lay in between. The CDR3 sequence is CASSPQGTNEKLFF. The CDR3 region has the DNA TGTGCCAGCAGTCCACAGGGCACTAATGAAAAACTGTTTTTT.

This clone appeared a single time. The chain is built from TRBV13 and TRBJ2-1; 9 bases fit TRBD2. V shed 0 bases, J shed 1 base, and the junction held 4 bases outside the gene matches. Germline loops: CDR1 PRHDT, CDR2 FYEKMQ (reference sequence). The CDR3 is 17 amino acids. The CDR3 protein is CASSLGSGGKSYNEQFF. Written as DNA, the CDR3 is TGTGCCAGCAGCTTAGGTAGCGGGGGCAAATCCTACAATGAGCAGTTCTTC. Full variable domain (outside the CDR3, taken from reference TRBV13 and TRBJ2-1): AAGVIQSPRHLIKEKRETATLKCYPIPRHDTVYWYQQGPGQDPQFLISFYEKMQSDKGSIPDRFSAQQFSDYHSELNMSSLELGDSALYFCASSLGSGGKSYNEQFFGPGTRLTVL.

CDR3 protein: CASSPGRGGYNEQFF. In DNA form, the CDR3 reads TGTGCCAGCTCACCTGGGCGGGGGGGCTACAATGAGCAGTTCTTC. The V and J genes are TRBV18 and TRBJ2-1; TRBD2 aligns across 9 bases. Looked up from germline, CDR1 is KGHSH and CDR2 is LQKENI. Losses at the gene ends were 3 bases for V and 3 bases for J; bases not matched to a gene: 3. The CDR3 totals 15 residues.

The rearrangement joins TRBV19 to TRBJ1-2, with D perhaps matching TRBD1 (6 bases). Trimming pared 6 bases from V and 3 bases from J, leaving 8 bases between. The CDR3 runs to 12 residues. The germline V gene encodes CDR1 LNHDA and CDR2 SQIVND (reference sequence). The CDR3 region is CASRTGDYGYTF. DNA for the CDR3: TGTGCCAGTAGGACAGGTGACTATGGCTACACCTTC. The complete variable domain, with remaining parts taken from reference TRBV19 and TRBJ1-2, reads DGGITQSPKYLFRKEGQNVTLSCEQNLNHDAMYWYRQDPGQGLRLIYYSQIVNDFQKGDIAEGYSVSREKKESFPLTVTSAQKNPTAFYLCASRTGDYGYTFGSGTRLTVV.

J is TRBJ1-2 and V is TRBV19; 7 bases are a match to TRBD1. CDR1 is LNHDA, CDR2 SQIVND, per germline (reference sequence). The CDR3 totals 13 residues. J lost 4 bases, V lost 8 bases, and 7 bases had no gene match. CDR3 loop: CASSPGQSYGYTF. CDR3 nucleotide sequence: TGTGCCAGTTCACCGGGACAGTCCTATGGCTACACCTTC.

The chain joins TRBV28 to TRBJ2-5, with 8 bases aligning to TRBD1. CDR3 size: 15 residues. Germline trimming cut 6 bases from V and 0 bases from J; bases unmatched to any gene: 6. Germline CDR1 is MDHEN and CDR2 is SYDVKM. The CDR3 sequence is CASSDTGGYQETQYF. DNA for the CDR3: TGTGCCAGCAGCGACACAGGGGGGTACCAAGAGACCCAGTACTTC.

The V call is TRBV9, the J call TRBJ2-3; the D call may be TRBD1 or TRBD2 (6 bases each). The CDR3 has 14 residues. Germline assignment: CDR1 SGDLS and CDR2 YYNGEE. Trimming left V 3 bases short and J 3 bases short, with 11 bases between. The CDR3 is CASSEGGGTDTQYF. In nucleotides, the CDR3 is TGTGCCAGCAGCGAGGGGGGAGGAACAGATACGCAGTATTTT.

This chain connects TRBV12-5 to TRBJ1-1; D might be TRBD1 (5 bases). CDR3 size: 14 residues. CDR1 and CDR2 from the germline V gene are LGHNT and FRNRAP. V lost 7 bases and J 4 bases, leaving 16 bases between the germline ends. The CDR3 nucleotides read TGTGCTAGTGCCCTTGGGGGGTTTGGCACTGAAGCTTTCTTT. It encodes CASALGGFGTEAFF.

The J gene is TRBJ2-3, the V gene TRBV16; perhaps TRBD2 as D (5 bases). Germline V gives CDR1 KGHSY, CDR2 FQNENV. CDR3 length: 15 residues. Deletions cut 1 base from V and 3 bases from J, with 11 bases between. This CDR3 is CASSQLALATDTQYF. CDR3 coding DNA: TGTGCCAGCAGCCAATTGGCCTTAGCGACAGATACGCAGTATTTT.

CDR3 amino acids: CASSLMTSEKLFF. CDR3 nucleotides: TGTGCCAGCAGCTTAATGACGTCTGAAAAACTGTTTTTT. The V gene is TRBV7-9, the J gene TRBJ1-4; no reliable D call. Germline V gives CDR1 SEHNR, CDR2 FQNEAQ (reference sequence). The CDR3 is 13 residues long. V was pared by 2 bases and J by 7 bases, with 8 bases between.

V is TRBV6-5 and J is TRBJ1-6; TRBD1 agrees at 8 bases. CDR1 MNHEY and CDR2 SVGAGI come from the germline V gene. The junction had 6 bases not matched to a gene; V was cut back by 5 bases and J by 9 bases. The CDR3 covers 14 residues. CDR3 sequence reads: CASSPTGGASPLHF. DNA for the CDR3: TGTGCCAGCAGTCCAACAGGGGGAGCTTCACCCCTCCACTTT.

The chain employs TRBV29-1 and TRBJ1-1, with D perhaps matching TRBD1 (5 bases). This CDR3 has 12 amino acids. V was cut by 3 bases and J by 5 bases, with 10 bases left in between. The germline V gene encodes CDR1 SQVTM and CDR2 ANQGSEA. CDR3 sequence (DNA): TGCAGCGTTGATTTATGGGGGACTGAAGCTTTCTTT. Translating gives CSVDLWGTEAFF.

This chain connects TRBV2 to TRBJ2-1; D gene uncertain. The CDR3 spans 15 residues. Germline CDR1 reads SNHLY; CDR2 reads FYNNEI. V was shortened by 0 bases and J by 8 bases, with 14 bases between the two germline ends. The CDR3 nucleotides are TGTGCCAGCAGTGAAGCACCCGGCGGCAGCTATGAGCAGTTCTTC. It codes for CASSEAPGGSYEQFF.

The CDR3 reads CSVEDAYRGGLEAFF. As DNA, the CDR3 is TGCAGCGTTGAAGATGCATACCGGGGGGGACTTGAAGCTTTCTTT. This chain joins TRBV29-1 and TRBJ1-1, with D tentatively TRBD1 (5 bases). With 0 bases removed from V and 7 bases from J, the gap between germline ends came to 18 bases. The CDR3 consists of 15 residues. CDR1 is SQVTM, CDR2 ANQGSEA, per germline.

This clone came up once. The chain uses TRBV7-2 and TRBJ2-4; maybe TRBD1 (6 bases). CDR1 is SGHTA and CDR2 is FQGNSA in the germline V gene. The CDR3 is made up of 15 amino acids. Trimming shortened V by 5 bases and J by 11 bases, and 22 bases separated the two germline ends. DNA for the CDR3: TGTGCCAGCAGCCCAGCTTGGACAGCCGACCCAGTTCAGTACTTC. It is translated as CASSPAWTADPVQYF.

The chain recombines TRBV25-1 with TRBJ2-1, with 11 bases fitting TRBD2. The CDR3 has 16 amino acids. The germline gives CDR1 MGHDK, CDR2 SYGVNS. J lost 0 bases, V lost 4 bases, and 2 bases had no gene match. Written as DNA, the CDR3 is TGTGCCAGCAGTGTTACTAGCGGGGGCTCCTACAATGAGCAGTTCTTC. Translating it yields CASSVTSGGSYNEQFF.